This T cell receptor (beta chain) was observed in a study of T cell responses to AZD1222 COVID-19 vaccine. Study-level information: Combined were second doses at about 4 or about 12 weeks. Whole-study findings and limits: Repertoires were sampled only after the peak T cell response. White British ancestry dominated among donors, who included more females, and clonal diversity was possibly underestimated.

Notes on this clone: The antigen is unknown.

Assay: immunoSEQ multiplex PCR; the TCRdb copy retains only in-frame clones and omits some. The data contain about 130,000 clones, just over 85% of them singletons. CDR1 is MDHEN and CDR2 is SYDVKM in the germline V gene. The CDR3 length is 17 residues. Trimming took 2 bases from V and 3 from J, leaving 19 bases between them. The rearrangement links TRBV28 to TRBJ1-2; TRBD1 is a possible D gene (5 bases). The source is an adult in good health. Sequencing was performed on peripheral blood, taken on day 0 of AZD1222 vaccination. The chain's CDR3 is CASSLVKITGGDYGYTF. DNA of the CDR3: TGTGCCAGCAGTTTAGTCAAAATAACAGGAGGGGACTATGGCTACACCTTC.